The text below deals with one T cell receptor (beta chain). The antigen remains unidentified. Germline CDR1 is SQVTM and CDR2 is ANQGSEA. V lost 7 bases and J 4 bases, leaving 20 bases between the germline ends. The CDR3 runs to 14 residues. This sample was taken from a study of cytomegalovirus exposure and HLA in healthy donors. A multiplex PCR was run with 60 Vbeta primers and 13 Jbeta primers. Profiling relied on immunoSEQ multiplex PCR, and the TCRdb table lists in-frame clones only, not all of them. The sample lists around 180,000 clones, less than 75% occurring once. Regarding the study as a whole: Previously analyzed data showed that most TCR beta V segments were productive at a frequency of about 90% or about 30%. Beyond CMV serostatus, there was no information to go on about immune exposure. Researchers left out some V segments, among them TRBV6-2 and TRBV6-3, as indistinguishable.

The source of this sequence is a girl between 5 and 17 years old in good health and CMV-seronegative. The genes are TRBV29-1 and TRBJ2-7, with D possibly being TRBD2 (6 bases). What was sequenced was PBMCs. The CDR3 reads CSAANRPGEYEQYF. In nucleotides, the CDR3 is TGCAGCGCCGCAAACAGGCCGGGGGAGTACGAGCAGTACTTC.